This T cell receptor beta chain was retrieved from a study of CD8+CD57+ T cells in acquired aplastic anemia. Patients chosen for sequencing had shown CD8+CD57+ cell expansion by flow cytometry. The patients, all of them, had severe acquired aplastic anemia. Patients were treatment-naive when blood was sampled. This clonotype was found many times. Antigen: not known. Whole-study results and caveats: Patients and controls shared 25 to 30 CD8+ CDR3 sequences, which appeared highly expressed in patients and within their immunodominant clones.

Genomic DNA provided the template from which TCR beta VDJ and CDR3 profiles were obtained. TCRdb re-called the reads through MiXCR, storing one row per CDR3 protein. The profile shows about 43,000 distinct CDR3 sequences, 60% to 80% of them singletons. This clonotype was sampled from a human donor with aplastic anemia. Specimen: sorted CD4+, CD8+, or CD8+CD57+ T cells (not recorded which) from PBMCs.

The CDR3 region is CASASGAGGYNEQFF. The CDR3, as DNA: TGTGCCAGCGCTAGCGGGGCTGGGGGATACAATGAGCAGTTCTTC. The chain recombines TRBV6-1 with TRBJ2-1; 9 positions agree with TRBD2. J lost 4 bases, V lost 8 bases, and 9 bases had no gene match. The V gene's germline CDR1 is MNHNS and CDR2 SASEGT. This CDR3 is built from 15 residues.